This T cell receptor beta chain was identified during a study of cytomegalovirus exposure and HLA in healthy donors. Study-wide context: There were 90 million to 140 million unique TCR beta sequences, drawn from 200 million or so T cells, in an earlier analysis.

Concerning this clone: Its antigen is not known.

The V gene end was trimmed by 6 bases and the J gene end by 7 bases; junction bases not matched to a gene: 8. The CDR3 extends over 13 amino acids. The germline V gene has CDR1 SQVTM and CDR2 ANQGSEA. The primer mix had 60 Vbeta and 13 Jbeta primers. Authors' processing steps: Later analysis identified 80 million to 85 million unique TCR beta chains, approximately 10 million shared. Sequenced by immunoSEQ multiplex PCR; TCRdb stores in-frame clones only, minus some. That table is the source of V, J and clone size, and D and trimming were worked out from the DNA. This sample has around 87,000 clones, with over 75% found just once. General study results and limits: When analyzed later, the rates of TCR association showed variation by HLA locus, with DRB1 the most and HLA-C the fewest. Later on, analysis showed that most CMV-associated TCR beta chains appeared to be HLA-restricted.

The specimen sequenced was PBMCs. The clonotype comes from a girl aged 2 to 10 in good health and CMV-seropositive. The chain carries TRBV29-1 and TRBJ1-1; 10 bases are shared with TRBD1. The CDR3 nucleotides are TGCAGCGTCGAACCGGGACAGGGGTTTGAAGCTTTCTTT. Amino acid sequence: CSVEPGQGFEAFF.